This TCR beta chain is from a study of blood T cell repertoires in COVID-19. Study context: Sources were T cells, B-cell-depleted T cells, or PBMCs; the material itself was cDNA or gDNA.

Up to 2 weeks before entering the study, exposed participants had met a COVID-19 case. This table comes from immunoSEQ multiplex PCR, and its TCRdb copy is limited to in-frame clones, with some not included. The repertoire holds around 400,000 clones, about 89% seen once, with 0.7% to 0.95% in the top ten. Per the germline V gene, CDR1 is MNHEY and CDR2 is SVGEGT. V gave up 4 bases and J gave up 10 bases, with 16 bases separating them. CDR3 length equals 13 residues. Sample: PBMCs or T cells enriched from blood (not recorded which). The TCR originated in a woman in her thirties or forties who had been exposed to COVID-19. This chain connects TRBV6-2 or TRBV6-3 to TRBJ1-1; possible D gene TRBD1, 5 bases. The CDR3 protein is CASSSRDSSGAFF. Here the CDR3 DNA reads TGTGCCAGCAGTTCCCGAGACAGTTCTGGAGCTTTCTTT.